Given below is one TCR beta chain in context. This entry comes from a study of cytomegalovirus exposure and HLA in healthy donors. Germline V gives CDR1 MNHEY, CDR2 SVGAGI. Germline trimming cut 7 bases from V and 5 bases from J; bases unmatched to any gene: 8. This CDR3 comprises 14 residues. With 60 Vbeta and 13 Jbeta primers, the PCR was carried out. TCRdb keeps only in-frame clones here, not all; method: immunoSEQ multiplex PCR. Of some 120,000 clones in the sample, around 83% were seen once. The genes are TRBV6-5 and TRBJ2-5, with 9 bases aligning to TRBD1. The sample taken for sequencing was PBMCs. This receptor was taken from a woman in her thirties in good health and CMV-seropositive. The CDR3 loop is CASNLQGAGETQYF. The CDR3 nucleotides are TGTGCCAGCAACTTACAGGGGGCTGGGGAGACCCAGTACTTC.